The 26 T cell receptor beta chains reported below all come from one sample, sequenced in a study of T-cell reconstitution after alpha-beta-depleted transplantation in children. TCRbeta library preparation incorporated unique molecular identifiers. TCRdb itself ran the PCR reads through MiXCR, one entry per CDR3 protein. The sample has about 360,000 distinct CDR3 sequences, about an eighth seen once; the top ten hold approximately 4.2%. The material sequenced was PBMCs, taken from the stem cell graft. Source of these receptors: a human donor who donated a stem cell graft to a child with Fanconi anemia.

For this clonotype: The final CDR3 position lacks the conserved phenylalanine or tryptophan, pointing to a likely read error. The genes are TRBV2 and TRBJ2-7; tentative D call: TRBD2 (6 bases). V was trimmed by 4 bases and J by 2 bases, leaving 12 bases between them. This CDR3 is built from 14 residues. Germline V gene data show CDR1 as SNHLY and CDR2 as FYNNEI. The CDR3 DNA sequence: TGTGCCAGCAGTGTAGGGCGCGGGACCTACGAGCAGTACTAC. It encodes CASSVGRGTYEQYY.

The table lists this clonotype with a few counts. The CDR3 loop is CASSQGTGLDTEAFF. CDR3 coding DNA: TGTGCCAGCAGCCAAGGGACAGGTTTGGACACTGAAGCTTTCTTT. The chain employs TRBV3-1 and TRBJ1-1, with TRBD1 matching over 7 bases. CDR3 length: 15 residues. Trimming took 1 base from V and 3 from J; bases not matched to a gene: 5. Germline CDR1 and CDR2: LGHDT and YNNKEL (reference sequence).

This chain joins TRBV29-1 and TRBJ1-5; D is unresolved. V dropped 5 bases and J dropped 0 bases, with 17 bases sitting between them. The CDR3 has 16 amino acids. The germline CDR1 and CDR2 sequences are SQVTM and ANQGSEA. CDR3 protein: CSVRLGGFPSNQPQHF. As DNA, the CDR3 is TGCAGCGTTCGGCTGGGTGGGTTTCCTAGCAATCAGCCCCAGCATTTT.

This clonotype was found a few times. V is TRBV27 and J is TRBJ1-5; D is unclear. Germline assignment: CDR1 MNHEY and CDR2 SMNVEV (reference sequence). The CDR3 spans 13 residues. V lost 4 bases and J 5 bases, leaving 9 bases between the germline ends. Here the CDR3 reads CASSSGVHQPQHF. CDR3 nucleotides: TGTGCCAGCAGTTCTGGGGTCCATCAGCCCCAGCATTTT.

This clonotype was recorded many times. This chain joins TRBV28 and TRBJ2-4; D tentatively reads TRBD1 or TRBD2 (5 bases each). Trimming took 5 bases from V and 4 from J, leaving 12 bases between them. This CDR3 spans 14 amino acids. Germline V gives CDR1 MDHEN, CDR2 SYDVKM. The CDR3 here is CASSAPGPKNIQYF. CDR3 nucleotide sequence: TGTGCCAGCAGTGCGCCGGGGCCTAAAAACATTCAGTACTTC.

This clonotype was seen repeatedly, ten times or more. The gene calls are TRBV7-9 and TRBJ2-7, with D unclear. Germline loops: CDR1 SEHNR, CDR2 FQNEAQ (reference sequence). Trimming took 2 bases from V and 0 from J, leaving 11 bases between them. The CDR3 loop spans 15 amino acids. The CDR3 coding sequence is TGTGCCAGCAGCTTAAGCCTAGGAGACTCCTACGAGCAGTACTTC. This sequence encodes CASSLSLGDSYEQYF.

This clonotype turned up a few times. This chain uses TRBV7-2 with TRBJ1-2; D is undetermined. Germline CDR1 reads SGHTA; CDR2 reads FQGNSA. Trimming removed 1 base at V and 4 bases at J, with 16 bases between. CDR3 length equals 16 residues. CDR3 nucleotide sequence: TGTGCCAGCAGCTTAGATGGAGCAAAATCGATCTATGGCTACACCTTC. The encoded protein is CASSLDGAKSIYGYTF.

The table lists this clonotype with many counts. The rearrangement joins TRBV20-1 to TRBJ2-5, with a possible D match to TRBD1 (5 bases). The CDR3 spans 11 residues. V lost 4 bases and J 4 bases, leaving 7 bases between the germline ends. The V gene's germline CDR1 is DFQATT and CDR2 SNEGSKA (reference sequence). CDR3 in amino acids: CSAIRGETQYF. The CDR3 nucleotides are TGCAGTGCTATAAGGGGAGAGACCCAGTACTTC.

This clonotype was seen a few times. This chain links TRBV5-1 with TRBJ1-2; weak D call: TRBD1 (5 bases). The CDR3 totals 12 residues. Germline V gives CDR1 SGHRS, CDR2 YFSETQ. The V end lost 3 bases, the J end lost 8 bases, and 11 bases lay between the germline ends. The CDR3 DNA follows: TGCGCCAGCAGCTGGCCGGGGGGGGGCTACACCTTC. This codes for CASSWPGGGYTF.

The J gene is TRBJ2-7, the V gene TRBV20-1; maybe TRBD2 (5 bases). The CDR3 is 12 residues long. V was cut by 3 bases and J by 3 bases, with 9 bases left in between. Germline V CDR1 and CDR2: DFQATT, SNEGSKA (reference sequence). CDR3: CSASGAGYEQYF. CDR3 nucleotide sequence: TGCAGTGCTAGTGGTGCGGGCTACGAGCAGTACTTC.

The gene calls are TRBV10-3 and TRBJ2-1; possibly TRBD1 for D (5 bases). Germline CDR1 is ENHRY and CDR2 is SYGVKD. The CDR3 has 16 residues. Trimming removed 6 bases at V and 0 bases at J, with 15 bases between. The chain's CDR3 is CAIRTDRTTSYNEQFF. CDR3 coding DNA: TGTGCCATCAGGACCGACAGAACGACCTCCTACAATGAGCAGTTCTTC.

This clonotype was counted ten times or more. The rearrangement uses TRBV5-1 and TRBJ2-3; D call uncertain. Germline lookup yields CDR1 SGHRS and CDR2 YFSETQ. This CDR3 comprises 15 residues. The V end lost 3 bases, the J end lost 1 base, and 12 bases lay between the germline ends. CDR3 in DNA: TGCGCCAGCAGCTCCGACACATCAGGCACAGATACGCAGTATTTT. Protein sequence: CASSSDTSGTDTQYF.

The chain combines TRBV6-2 or TRBV6-3 with TRBJ2-2; 14 positions agree with TRBD2. The CDR3 consists of 20 residues. The germline V gene has CDR1 MNHEY and CDR2 SVGEGT. V shed 0 bases and J 3 bases; nucleotides not matched to a gene: 9. The CDR3 loop reads CASSYSALTSGGAYTGELFF. Here the CDR3 DNA reads TGTGCCAGCAGTTACTCCGCCCTGACTAGCGGGGGGGCGTACACCGGGGAGCTGTTTTTT.

This clonotype came up many times. The chain uses TRBV20-1 and TRBJ2-4; 7 bases fit TRBD2. The germline V gene encodes CDR1 DFQATT and CDR2 SNEGSKA (reference sequence). This CDR3 region has 13 residues. CDR3 sequence (DNA): TGCGGAAGCGGGGAATTAGCCAAAAACATTCAGTACTTC. Its translation is CGSGELAKNIQYF.

This clonotype was counted ten times or more. V is TRBV5-4 and J is TRBJ2-5; D is possibly TRBD2 (6 bases). V was shortened by 0 bases and J by 4 bases, with 13 bases between the two germline ends. The germline CDR1 and CDR2 sequences are SGHNT and YYREEE (reference sequence). This CDR3 is built from 15 residues. The CDR3 reads CASSLARVSGETQYF. The CDR3 nucleotides read TGTGCCAGCAGCTTGGCCCGAGTTAGCGGAGAGACCCAGTACTTC.

The chain employs TRBV14 and TRBJ2-3; 9 bases align to TRBD2. The V gene's germline CDR1 is SGHDN and CDR2 FVKESK. This CDR3 spans 15 amino acids. After removal of 3 bases from V and 4 bases from J, the junction contained 5 bases not matched to a gene. CDR3 bases: TGTGCCAGCAGCCACCCGCGGGGGGGCCCAGATACGCAGTATTTT. This gives the protein CASSHPRGGPDTQYF.

This chain joins TRBV6-2 or TRBV6-3 and TRBJ1-1; TRBD1 agrees at 12 bases. This CDR3 has 15 amino acids. Germline CDR1 and CDR2: MNHEY and SVGEGT. Trimming at V came to 5 bases and at J to 10 bases, leaving 11 bases not matched to a gene. Written as DNA, the CDR3 is TGTGCCAGCAGTAGGCCGGGACAGGGGGCCTCAGGAGCTTTCTTT. It encodes CASSRPGQGASGAFF.

This clonotype was seen a few times. V and J are TRBV5-1 and TRBJ2-1; D may be TRBD1 (5 bases). This CDR3 region has 14 residues. Deletions cut 4 bases from V and 2 bases from J, with 10 bases between. Germline V gene lookup returns CDR1 SGHRS and CDR2 YFSETQ. The chain's CDR3 is CASSVQETYNEQFF. CDR3 coding DNA: TGCGCCAGCAGCGTACAGGAGACCTACAATGAGCAGTTCTTC.

This clonotype has a handful of counts. This chain links TRBV5-1 with TRBJ1-1; the match to TRBD1 covers 9 bases. This CDR3 region has 15 residues. Germline CDR1 reads SGHRS; CDR2 reads YFSETQ. V lost 0 bases to trimming and J lost 5 bases; unmatched junction nucleotides: 5. The CDR3, as DNA: TGCGCCAGCAGCTTGGGGGACAGGGCGGGTACTGAAGCTTTCTTT. It yields the protein CASSLGDRAGTEAFF.

V gene TRBV5-8 combines with J gene TRBJ2-1; 7 positions agree with TRBD1. Germline V CDR1 and CDR2: SGHTS, YDEGEE. The CDR3 is 15 residues long. The ends lost 2 bases at V and 7 bases at J; junction bases unmatched: 9. As DNA, the CDR3 is TGTGCCAGCAGCTTCAGAGGGGGCCTCTGGAATGAGCAGTTCTTC. Its protein is CASSFRGGLWNEQFF.

The CDR3 region is CASSQEGTQGAGYTF. The CDR3 DNA sequence: TGTGCCAGCAGCCAAGAAGGGACTCAGGGGGCAGGCTACACCTTC. The chain uses TRBV3-1 and TRBJ1-2; 8 nucleotides line up with TRBD1. Germline CDR1 and CDR2: LGHDT and YNNKEL (reference sequence). The CDR3 has 15 amino acids. J lost 8 bases, V lost 0 bases, and 8 bases had no gene match.

This chain uses TRBV12-3 or TRBV12-4 with TRBJ1-2; possible D gene TRBD1, 5 bases. This CDR3 has 15 amino acids. Trimming cost V 8 bases and J 2 bases, with 18 bases left between them. As DNA, the CDR3 is TGTGCCAGCGTCTTCTTTGCGGGGGGAAACTATGGCTACACCTTC. Its protein is CASVFFAGGNYGYTF.

The chain uses TRBV11-2 and TRBJ1-1, with a weak D call TRBD1 (5 bases). V shed 1 base and J shed 6 bases, with 15 bases lying between them. CDR1 and CDR2 from the germline V gene are SGHAT and FQNNGV. The CDR3 runs 15 residues. CDR3 loop: CASSLGAGNRPEAFF. Written as DNA, the CDR3 is TGTGCCAGCAGCTTAGGGGCAGGGAATCGCCCTGAAGCTTTCTTT.

This clonotype appeared a few times. The chain recombines TRBV5-5 with TRBJ2-3, with D uncertain. The CDR3 totals 15 residues. Per the germline V gene, CDR1 is SGHKS and CDR2 is YYEKEE (reference sequence). The V gene lost 6 bases and the J gene lost 0 bases, with 14 bases spanning the gap. Here the CDR3 reads CASTGSASSTDTQYF. CDR3 nucleotide sequence: TGTGCCAGCACCGGCTCGGCATCTAGCACAGATACGCAGTATTTT.

The chain uses TRBV5-1 and TRBJ2-1, with a possible D match to TRBD2 (5 bases). V was shortened by 4 bases and J by 7 bases, with 15 bases between the two germline ends. Germline CDR1 is SGHRS and CDR2 is YFSETQ. The CDR3 covers 14 residues. The CDR3 region has the DNA TGCGCCAGCAGCACCGGTTGGGAGCGGAATGAGCAGTTCTTC. It translates to CASSTGWERNEQFF.

There are a few counts of this clonotype. The chain uses TRBV7-8 and TRBJ2-7; D is perhaps TRBD1 (6 bases). Germline V gene sequence: CDR1 SGHVS, CDR2 FQNEAQ. The CDR3 length is 15 residues. Trimming removed 4 bases from V and 2 bases from J, with 15 bases in between. The CDR3 here is CASSSWGLHTYEQYF. The CDR3 coding sequence is TGTGCCAGCAGCTCGTGGGGGCTACACACCTACGAGCAGTACTTC.